Sequencing of this T cell receptor beta chain was carried out in a study of Ad26.COV2.S vaccination and SARS-CoV-2 variants. Findings of the study overall: Once vaccination had occurred, spike-specific CD8+ and CD4+ T cell responses reportedly showed substantial breadth.

As regards this clone: Its specificity is unknown.

Produced via immunoSEQ multiplex PCR; TCRdb's table is partial and in-frame only. The sample lists under 150,000 clones; 75% to 90% were seen once. The sequenced sample was peripheral blood, obtained after recovery from COVID-19. The clonotype originates from a human donor who had recovered from COVID-19.

CDR3 DNA: TGTGCCAGCAGCTTTCTCGGGGGGGATTACAATGAGCAGTTCTTC. Protein: CASSFLGGDYNEQFF. The rearrangement links TRBV7-2 to TRBJ2-1; 8 bases fit TRBD2. This CDR3 has 15 amino acids. The ends lost 3 bases at V and 4 bases at J; junction bases unmatched: 5. Germline assignment: CDR1 SGHTA and CDR2 FQGNSA.